What follows describes a single T cell receptor beta chain. Its specificity is unknown. This sample is drawn from a study of Ad26.COV2.S vaccination and SARS-CoV-2 variants. Study context: In the study, Ad26.COV2.S was injected intramuscularly once, or twice 56 days apart. General observations from the study: Spike-specific CD8+ and CD4+ T cell responses reportedly showed substantial breadth after vaccination. Placebo recipients showed lower spike-specific TCR breadth than vaccinees.

The CDR3 consists of 13 residues. The V end was cut by 1 base, the J end by 7 bases, with 7 bases between. The germline V gene encodes CDR1 SGHNT and CDR2 YENEEA. Treatment reported: about 20 received Ad26.COV2.S at low or high dose, single or two shots; about 5 received placebo; per-sample allocation not given. Sampling was performed 63 days after the first vaccine or placebo injection. Produced via immunoSEQ multiplex PCR; TCRdb's table is partial and in-frame only. The data contain approximately 300,000 clones, 86% of them singletons. The material was peripheral blood, obtained in a trial of Ad26.COV2.S vaccine versus placebo. The genes are TRBV11-3 and TRBJ2-2; unclear D gene. The TCR sequence derives from a person aged 18-60 years who received the Ad26.COV2.S COVID-19 vaccine or a placebo. Here the CDR3 reads CASSLVTGGELFF. CDR3 nucleotides: TGTGCCAGCAGCTTAGTAACCGGCGGGGAGCTGTTTTTT.